The 5 T cell receptor beta chains given below trace back to one sample, sequenced in a study of T cell changes during pregnancy in multiple sclerosis. Clones were sequenced by immunoSEQ multiplex PCR, and TCRdb holds only the in-frame ones, with some missing. The table lists roughly 120,000 clones, about 94% of them singletons, with approximately 6.3% in the top ten. The sample in question was peripheral blood, obtained before pregnancy. The receptor set was obtained from a female donor with multiple sclerosis, enrolled in a pregnancy study.

The chain combines TRBV30 with TRBJ1-2, with 7 bases identical to TRBD1. The CDR3 is 15 amino acids. J was trimmed by 0 bases and V by 2 bases; bases with no gene match: 6. Germline-derived CDR1 and CDR2 are GTSNPN and SVGIG (reference sequence). This chain's CDR3 is CAWSSGQRANYGYTF. CDR3 nucleotides: TGTGCCTGGAGTTCGGGACAGCGAGCTAACTATGGCTACACCTTC.

The chain couples TRBV5-1 to TRBJ1-6; weak D call: TRBD1 (6 bases). The CDR3 has 17 amino acids. Germline V gene data show CDR1 as SGHRS and CDR2 as YFSETQ. Trimming stripped 0 bases from V and 6 bases from J, with 16 bases between. This CDR3 reads CASSLGGSGARNSPLHF. The CDR3 DNA sequence: TGCGCCAGCAGCTTGGGGGGGTCAGGGGCCCGTAATTCACCCCTCCACTTT.

J is TRBJ2-1 and V is TRBV9; the match to TRBD2 covers 9 bases. The CDR3 extends over 16 amino acids. CDR1 is SGDLS and CDR2 is YYNGEE in the germline V gene. J lost 1 base, V lost 4 bases, and 6 bases had no gene match. CDR3 bases: TGTGCCAGCAGCCACGCGACTAGCGGATCCTACAATGAGCAGTTCTTC. As protein: CASSHATSGSYNEQFF. Supplemented by reference TRBV9 and TRBJ2-1, the full variable domain reads DSGVTQTPKHLITATGQRVTLRCSPRSGDLSVYWYQQSLDQGLQFLIQYYNGEERAKGNILERFSAQQFPDLHSELNLSSLELGDSALYFCASSHATSGSYNEQFFGPGTRLTVL.

V is TRBV5-4 and J is TRBJ2-3, with 13 bases fitting TRBD2. Germline V gene data show CDR1 as SGHNT and CDR2 as YYREEE (reference sequence). The trim removed 7 bases at V and 1 base at J, leaving 9 bases unmatched. This CDR3 region has 17 residues. The CDR3 DNA is TGTGCCAGCGGAAGGACTAGCGGGGGTTATCGCACAGATACGCAGTATTTT. Translating it yields CASGRTSGGYRTDTQYF.

The chain uses TRBV28 and TRBJ1-2, with D uncertain. CDR1 MDHEN and CDR2 SYDVKM come from the germline V gene. The CDR3 is 14 amino acids. V was trimmed by 7 bases and J by 8 bases, leaving 20 bases between them. This CDR3 is CASTVGRTGSGYTF. CDR3 bases: TGTGCCAGCACTGTGGGTCGGACGGGGAGCGGCTACACCTTC.